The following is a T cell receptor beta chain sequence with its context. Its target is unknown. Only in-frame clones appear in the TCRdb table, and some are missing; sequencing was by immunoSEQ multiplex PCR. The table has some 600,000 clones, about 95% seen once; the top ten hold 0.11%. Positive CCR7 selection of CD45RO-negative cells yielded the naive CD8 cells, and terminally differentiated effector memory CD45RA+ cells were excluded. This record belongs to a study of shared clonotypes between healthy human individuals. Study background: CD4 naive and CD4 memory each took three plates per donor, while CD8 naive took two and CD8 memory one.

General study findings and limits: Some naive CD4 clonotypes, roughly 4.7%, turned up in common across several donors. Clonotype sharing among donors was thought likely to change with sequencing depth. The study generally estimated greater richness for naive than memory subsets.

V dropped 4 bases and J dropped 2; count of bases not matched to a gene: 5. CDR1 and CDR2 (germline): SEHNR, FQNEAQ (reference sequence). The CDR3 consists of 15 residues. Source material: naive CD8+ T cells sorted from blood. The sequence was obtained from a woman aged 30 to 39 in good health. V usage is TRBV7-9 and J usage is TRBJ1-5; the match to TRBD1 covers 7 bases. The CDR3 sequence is CASSSDRERNQPQHF. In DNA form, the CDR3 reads TGTGCCAGCAGCTCCGACAGGGAACGCAATCAGCCCCAGCATTTT. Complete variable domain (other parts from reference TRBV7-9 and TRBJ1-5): DTGVSQNPRHKITKRGQNVTFRCDPISEHNRLYWYRQTLGQGPEFLTYFQNEAQLEKSRLLSDRFSAERPKGSFSTLEIQRTEQGDSAMYLCASSSDRERNQPQHFGDGTRLSIL.